These T cell receptor beta chains were read from a single sample in a study of OX40 agonist ivuxolimab in advanced cancers. This table comes from immunoSEQ multiplex PCR, and its TCRdb copy is limited to in-frame clones, with some not included. The sample carries over 14,000 clones, 91% recorded once. Sequences were derived from CD4+ or CD8+ T cells sorted from blood, sampled in a trial of the OX40 agonist ivuxolimab. The source of these receptors is an adult with an advanced solid tumor such as melanoma, head and neck, liver or kidney cancer. Both conserved end residues are part of each CDR3.

TRBJ2-2,TRBV6-4,CASSVTAYTGELFF
NA,TRBV27,CASSLRLAGNEQYF
TRBJ1-1,TRBV28,CASIQTRVNTEAFF
TRBJ2-7,TRBV27,CASALSRPYEQYF
TRBJ1-3,TRBV21-1,CASSETPGQGRYTIYF
TRBJ2-1,TRBV28,CASSVAGAGNEQFF
TRBJ2-5,TRBV25-1,CASSVPGGQNFQETQYF
TRBJ2-7,TRBV4-1,CASSQGRAGGYEQYF
TRBJ2-1,TRBV13,CASSLGPGQGANEQFF
TRBJ2-1,TRBV7-8,CASSPRGSSGTSYNEQFF
TRBJ2-7,TRBV11-2,CASSPLQGAHEQYF
TRBJ2-2,TRBV27,CASNSAGELFF
TRBJ1-2,TRBV5-4,CASSLGVTGRTLSYGYTF
TRBJ2-3,TRBV4-1,CASSQDGRGSDTQYF
TRBJ1-5,TRBV7-9,CASSSTRDPNQPQHF
TRBJ2-5,TRBV5-4,CASSSIQSGTQYF
TRBJ2-1,TRBV19,CASSMVGDHNEQFF
TRBJ2-7,TRBV7-3,CASSLGALYEQYF
TRBJ2-3,TRBV9,CASSATGTERDTQYF
TRBJ1-1,TRBV4-1,CASSPPGGGDVNTEAFF
TRBJ2-2,TRBV13,CASSPRQVGGELFF
TRBJ2-1,TRBV30,CAWSVGSSHEQFF
TRBJ2-1,TRBV4-1,CASSQLGTSANNEQFF
TRBJ2-7,TRBV28,CASSLREVVYEQYF
TRBJ2-7,TRBV5-1,CASSLGLTGLVDEQYF
TRBJ2-3,TRBV6-1,CASSDEGGTSGADTQYF
TRBJ1-1,TRBV11-2,CASSFQGTEAFF
TRBJ2-6,TRBV30,CAWSGQGLSGANVLTF
TRBJ2-6,TRBV15,CATSRDPGLGANVLTF
TRBJ1-5,TRBV5-6,CASSLGQGSQPQHF
TRBJ2-1,TRBV6-5,CASSYSGGVFEQFF
TRBJ2-5,TRBV28,CASSLEGQLPQETQYF
TRBJ1-5,TRBV19,CASSMGQIFSNQPQHF
TRBJ1-1,TRBV5-6,CASSHLGDQAFF
NA,TRBV11-2,CASGGSNYEQYF
TRBJ1-1,TRBV13,CASSSNLQDRAGEAFF
TRBJ2-5,TRBV28,CASSPGTSDQETQYF
TRBJ2-1,TRBV27,CASSTRQGYNEQFF
TRBJ2-5,TRBV27,CASSFRGGQETQYF
TRBJ2-7,TRBV7-9,CASSPTLGTSYEQYF
TRBJ2-3,TRBV28,CASSVSGTSTDTQYF
TRBJ2-5,TRBV7-8,CASSQLQTGLAEQETQYF
TRBJ2-7,TRBV7-9,CASSPGTGKIYEQYF
TRBJ2-7,TRBV18,CASSTTRLYEQYF
TRBJ2-1,TRBV19,CASSIDLASPNNEQFF
TRBJ1-1,TRBV7-9,CASSLGGANTEAFF
TRBJ2-7,TRBV27,CASSLVLAGGPGEQYF
TRBJ2-7,TRBV13,CASSIGLADTYEQYF
TRBJ2-2,TRBV6-1,CASSELVSGANTGELFF
TRBJ1-6,TRBV30,CAWSLGNSPLHF
TRBJ1-3,TRBV30,CAWKKSGNTIYF
TRBJ1-1,TRBV27,CASSLLGQYNLAEAFF
TRBJ2-7,TRBV5-1,CASMLGQGPNEQYF
TRBJ2-1,TRBV27,CASSQTSTEQFF